Listed below are T cell receptor beta chains from one sample, sequenced in a study of blood T cell repertoires in COVID-19. TCRdb's table, derived via immunoSEQ multiplex PCR, lists solely in-frame clones and lacks some. There are fewer than 250,000 clones in the sample; 90% to 95% occur only once, and under 1.5% lies in the top ten. Specimen: peripheral blood. These TCRs come from a man aged 30-40 years with acute or convalescent COVID-19. CDR3s include the opening cysteine and the closing phenylalanine or tryptophan. The D gene is left open where the match is weak. Size is stated for part of the rows, as once, few or many counts, or as a class when the clone is expanded.

clone_size: -
j_call: TRBJ1-2
d_call: -
v_call: TRBV12-2
cdr3_aa: CASRSEIRNYGYTF
cdr3_nt: TGTGCAAGTCGCTCCGAGATACGAAACTATGGCTACACCTTC

clone_size: -
j_call: TRBJ2-7
d_call: TRBD2
v_call: TRBV6-5
cdr3_aa: CASSYGLAVDEQYF
cdr3_nt: TGTGCCAGCAGTTACGGACTAGCGGTTGACGAGCAGTACTTC

clone_size: -
j_call: TRBJ2-3
d_call: -
v_call: TRBV5-1
cdr3_aa: CASSNSPTGDTQYF
cdr3_nt: TGCGCCAGCAGCAACAGTCCGACAGGAGATACGCAGTATTTT

clone_size: -
j_call: TRBJ2-1
d_call: -
v_call: TRBV9
cdr3_aa: CASSEPASAEQFF
cdr3_nt: TGTGCCAGCAGCGAGCCCGCGAGTGCGGAGCAGTTCTTC

clone_size: -
j_call: TRBJ2-2
d_call: -
v_call: TRBV7-9
cdr3_aa: CASSLVAGTVGTGELFF
cdr3_nt: TGTGCCAGCAGCTTAGTGGCGGGGACGGTGGGCACCGGGGAGCTGTTTTTT

clone_size: -
j_call: TRBJ2-3
d_call: TRBD2
v_call: TRBV5-6
cdr3_aa: CASSLKGSSGGADTQYF
cdr3_nt: TGTGCCAGCAGCTTGAAGGGATCCTCGGGAGGGGCAGATACGCAGTATTTT

clone_size: -
j_call: TRBJ2-7
d_call: -
v_call: TRBV11-2
cdr3_aa: CASSLQGHPSYEQYF
cdr3_nt: TGTGCCAGCAGCCTTCAAGGACACCCCTCCTACGAGCAGTACTTC

clone_size: -
j_call: TRBJ1-4
d_call: -
v_call: TRBV4-1
cdr3_aa: CASGRSNEKLFF
cdr3_nt: TGCGCCAGCGGCAGATCTAATGAAAAACTGTTTTTT

clone_size: -
j_call: TRBJ2-1
d_call: TRBD1
v_call: TRBV2
cdr3_aa: CASSTGTGWLRNEQFF
cdr3_nt: TGTGCCAGCAGTACTGGGACAGGGTGGTTGAGGAATGAGCAGTTCTTC

clone_size: -
j_call: TRBJ2-5
d_call: -
v_call: TRBV30
cdr3_aa: CAWSPQSGTQYF
cdr3_nt: TGTGCCTGGAGTCCTCAGAGCGGGACCCAGTACTTC

clone_size: -
j_call: TRBJ1-1
d_call: TRBD1
v_call: TRBV5-4
cdr3_aa: CASSGAIRGHDEAFF
cdr3_nt: TGTGCCAGCAGCGGCGCGATAAGGGGGCACGATGAAGCTTTCTTT

clone_size: -
j_call: TRBJ1-2
d_call: -
v_call: TRBV6-5
cdr3_aa: CASSSNSGYTF
cdr3_nt: TGTGCCAGCAGCTCCAACAGTGGCTACACCTTC

clone_size: once
j_call: TRBJ1-1
d_call: -
v_call: TRBV19
cdr3_aa: CASSQGRITEAFF
cdr3_nt: TGTGCCAGTAGTCAGGGTAGGATCACTGAAGCTTTCTTT

clone_size: -
j_call: TRBJ2-1
d_call: -
v_call: TRBV5-5
cdr3_aa: CASIPSDLTGQPEQFF
cdr3_nt: TGTGCCAGCATCCCTTCCGACTTGACAGGTCAGCCTGAGCAGTTCTTC

clone_size: -
j_call: TRBJ1-2
d_call: -
v_call: TRBV7-9
cdr3_aa: CASSLRQEAGYTF
cdr3_nt: TGTGCCAGCAGCTTACGGCAGGAAGCTGGCTACACCTTC

clone_size: -
j_call: TRBJ2-2
d_call: -
v_call: TRBV19
cdr3_aa: CASSTEDRLRELFF
cdr3_nt: TGTGCCAGTAGTACCGAAGACAGGCTTAGGGAGCTGTTTTTT

clone_size: -
j_call: TRBJ1-5
d_call: TRBD1
v_call: TRBV27
cdr3_aa: CASSGTGSNQPQHF
cdr3_nt: TGTGCCAGCAGCGGGACAGGGAGCAATCAGCCCCAGCATTTT

clone_size: -
j_call: TRBJ2-1
d_call: TRBD2
v_call: TRBV20-1
cdr3_aa: CSASVLAGDRTPHEQFF
cdr3_nt: TGCAGTGCTAGTGTACTAGCGGGAGACCGAACCCCCCATGAGCAGTTCTTC

clone_size: -
j_call: TRBJ2-2
d_call: -
v_call: TRBV2
cdr3_aa: CATEPTAFTGELFF
cdr3_nt: TGTGCCACCGAACCGACAGCTTTCACCGGGGAGCTGTTTTTT

clone_size: -
j_call: TRBJ2-5
d_call: TRBD2
v_call: TRBV19
cdr3_aa: CASSKIKQAGAQETQYF
cdr3_nt: TGTGCCAGTAGTAAGATCAAACAAGCGGGGGCCCAAGAGACCCAGTACTTC

clone_size: -
j_call: TRBJ2-7
d_call: -
v_call: TRBV5-4
cdr3_aa: CASSYNYDEQYF
cdr3_nt: TGTGCCAGCAGCTACAACTACGACGAGCAGTACTTC

clone_size: once
j_call: TRBJ1-5
d_call: -
v_call: TRBV27
cdr3_aa: CASSFTGRGWNQPQHF
cdr3_nt: TGTGCCAGCAGTTTCACGGGTCGGGGTTGGAATCAGCCCCAGCATTTT

clone_size: -
j_call: TRBJ1-5
d_call: TRBD1
v_call: TRBV29-1
cdr3_aa: CSVRTGGVNQPQHF
cdr3_nt: TGCAGCGTTAGGACAGGAGGGGTTAATCAGCCCCAGCATTTT

clone_size: -
j_call: TRBJ1-5
d_call: -
v_call: TRBV19
cdr3_aa: CASSIAEQGIRQPQHF
cdr3_nt: TGTGCCAGTAGTATAGCGGAACAGGGAATTCGCCAGCCCCAGCATTTT

clone_size: -
j_call: TRBJ1-4
d_call: -
v_call: TRBV4-2
cdr3_aa: CASSPRGQVATNEKLFF
cdr3_nt: TGTGCCAGCAGCCCCCGAGGACAAGTTGCAACTAATGAAAAACTGTTTTTT

clone_size: -
j_call: TRBJ1-2
d_call: -
v_call: TRBV18
cdr3_aa: CASSPGGYGYTF
cdr3_nt: TGTGCCAGCTCTCCCGGGGGGTATGGCTACACCTTC

clone_size: -
j_call: TRBJ1-3
d_call: -
v_call: TRBV18
cdr3_aa: CASSPARASGNTIYF
cdr3_nt: TGTGCCAGCTCACCAGCGAGGGCGTCAGGAAACACCATATATTTT

clone_size: -
j_call: TRBJ2-7
d_call: TRBD1
v_call: TRBV5-1
cdr3_aa: CASSFEAGTGAYEQYF
cdr3_nt: TGCGCCAGCAGCTTCGAGGCCGGGACAGGGGCCTACGAGCAGTACTTC

clone_size: -
j_call: TRBJ2-2
d_call: TRBD1
v_call: TRBV27
cdr3_aa: CASSFLSRDSPNTGELFF
cdr3_nt: TGTGCCAGCAGTTTTCTTTCTCGGGACAGTCCGAACACCGGGGAGCTGTTTTTT

clone_size: -
j_call: TRBJ2-7
d_call: -
v_call: TRBV27
cdr3_aa: CASSLFGGDRYEQYF
cdr3_nt: TGTGCCAGCAGTTTATTTGGCGGGGACCGCTACGAGCAGTACTTC

clone_size: once
j_call: TRBJ2-5
d_call: -
v_call: TRBV6-5
cdr3_aa: CASRITEETQYF
cdr3_nt: TGTGCCAGCAGAATAACGGAAGAGACCCAGTACTTC

clone_size: -
j_call: TRBJ1-5
d_call: -
v_call: TRBV19
cdr3_aa: CASSALGGRDQPQHF
cdr3_nt: TGTGCCAGTAGTGCACTGGGGGGTAGGGATCAGCCCCAGCATTTT

clone_size: -
j_call: TRBJ2-1
d_call: TRBD2
v_call: TRBV5-1
cdr3_aa: CASSLAIAGVGFYNEQFF
cdr3_nt: TGCGCCAGCAGCTTGGCGATAGCGGGAGTGGGATTCTACAATGAGCAGTTCTTC

clone_size: -
j_call: TRBJ1-5
d_call: -
v_call: TRBV18
cdr3_aa: CASSPALRGGLSNQPQHF
cdr3_nt: TGTGCCAGCTCACCGGCCTTGAGGGGGGGTCTTAGCAATCAGCCCCAGCATTTT

clone_size: -
j_call: TRBJ2-3
d_call: TRBD2
v_call: TRBV3-1/TRBV3-2
cdr3_aa: CASSWLAGDTDTQYF
cdr3_nt: TGTGCCAGCAGTTGGCTCGCGGGGGACACAGATACGCAGTATTTT

clone_size: -
j_call: TRBJ1-1
d_call: TRBD1
v_call: TRBV19
cdr3_aa: CASSLTGGYTEAFF
cdr3_nt: TGTGCCAGTAGTCTCACAGGGGGCTACACTGAAGCTTTCTTT

clone_size: -
j_call: TRBJ1-4
d_call: -
v_call: TRBV10-2
cdr3_aa: CAAGQGGEKLFF
cdr3_nt: TGCGCCGCCGGCCAGGGAGGAGAAAAACTGTTTTTT

clone_size: -
j_call: TRBJ1-2
d_call: TRBD1
v_call: TRBV29-1
cdr3_aa: CSAAGSGGDGYTF
cdr3_nt: TGCAGCGCGGCCGGGTCAGGGGGCGATGGCTACACCTTC

clone_size: -
j_call: TRBJ1-1
d_call: -
v_call: TRBV6-5
cdr3_aa: CASSYDSYTEAFF
cdr3_nt: TGTGCCAGCAGTTACGACAGCTACACTGAAGCTTTCTTT

clone_size: -
j_call: TRBJ1-1
d_call: -
v_call: TRBV29-1
cdr3_aa: CSGKRGTNTEAFF
cdr3_nt: TGCAGCGGGAAGAGAGGAACGAACACTGAAGCTTTCTTT

clone_size: once
j_call: TRBJ2-7
d_call: TRBD2
v_call: TRBV7-3
cdr3_aa: CASSLRLAGHEQYF
cdr3_nt: TGTGCCAGCAGCTTAAGACTAGCGGGGCACGAGCAGTACTTC

clone_size: -
j_call: TRBJ2-7
d_call: -
v_call: TRBV2
cdr3_aa: CASRGDSAYEQYF
cdr3_nt: TGTGCCAGCAGAGGGGATTCGGCTTACGAGCAGTACTTC

clone_size: once
j_call: TRBJ2-2
d_call: -
v_call: TRBV14
cdr3_aa: CASSQIPYGELFF
cdr3_nt: TGTGCCAGCAGCCAAATTCCTTACGGGGAGCTGTTTTTT

clone_size: once
j_call: TRBJ1-1
d_call: -
v_call: TRBV5-6
cdr3_aa: CASTSDTMNTEAFF
cdr3_nt: TGTGCCAGCACCTCCGACACAATGAACACTGAAGCTTTCTTT

clone_size: -
j_call: TRBJ2-7
d_call: TRBD2
v_call: TRBV5-1
cdr3_aa: CASRYGTTPWYEQYF
cdr3_nt: TGCGCCAGCAGGTATGGGACTACCCCATGGTACGAGCAGTACTTC

clone_size: -
j_call: TRBJ2-1
d_call: -
v_call: TRBV11-2
cdr3_aa: CASSLDVSNEQFF
cdr3_nt: TGTGCCAGCAGCTTAGATGTTTCGAATGAGCAGTTCTTC

clone_size: -
j_call: TRBJ2-5
d_call: -
v_call: TRBV6-6
cdr3_aa: CASSLGLGGGETQYF
cdr3_nt: TGTGCCAGCAGCCTGGGGTTAGGGGGGGGAGAGACCCAGTACTTC

clone_size: -
j_call: TRBJ2-3
d_call: -
v_call: TRBV2
cdr3_aa: CASRSNRGTDTQYF
cdr3_nt: TGTGCCAGCAGATCCAACAGGGGCACAGATACGCAGTATTTT

clone_size: -
j_call: TRBJ2-3
d_call: TRBD2
v_call: TRBV5-1
cdr3_aa: CASSLGLAGVLTDTQYF
cdr3_nt: TGCGCCAGCAGCTTGGGGCTAGCGGGGGTACTCACAGATACGCAGTATTTT

clone_size: -
j_call: TRBJ2-1
d_call: TRBD2
v_call: TRBV2
cdr3_aa: CASRDSGGSYNEQFF
cdr3_nt: TGTGCCAGCAGGGATAGCGGGGGCTCCTACAATGAGCAGTTCTTC

clone_size: -
j_call: TRBJ2-1
d_call: TRBD2
v_call: TRBV7-6
cdr3_aa: CASSREGFSYNEQFF
cdr3_nt: TGTGCCAGCAGTCGGGAGGGCTTTTCCTACAATGAGCAGTTCTTC

clone_size: -
j_call: TRBJ1-4
d_call: TRBD1
v_call: TRBV7-9
cdr3_aa: CASSFGGQTNEKLFF
cdr3_nt: TGTGCCAGCAGCTTTGGGGGACAGACTAATGAAAAACTGTTTTTT

clone_size: -
j_call: TRBJ1-5
d_call: -
v_call: TRBV4-1
cdr3_aa: CASSPAPDNQPQHF
cdr3_nt: TGCGCCAGCAGCCCCGCACCAGACAATCAGCCCCAGCATTTT

clone_size: -
j_call: TRBJ1-3
d_call: -
v_call: TRBV3-1/TRBV3-2
cdr3_aa: CASSQVEPGTDTIYF
cdr3_nt: TGTGCCAGCAGCCAAGTGGAGCCGGGAACGGACACCATATATTTT

clone_size: -
j_call: TRBJ1-1
d_call: TRBD1
v_call: TRBV30
cdr3_aa: CAWSRTGGLEAFF
cdr3_nt: TGTGCCTGGAGTAGGACAGGGGGCCTCGAAGCTTTCTTT